Presented here are 28 T cell receptor beta chains from one specimen sequenced in a study of identical twins. Each CDR3 protein is one row after TCRdb ran MiXCR on the 5' RACE reads. This sample has roughly 290,000 distinct CDR3 sequences; about 8.1% occur once, and the top ten carry 2.1%. A further study also used this sample, focusing on yellow fever vaccine responses in identical twins.

The sequencing input was memory (CD45RO+) T cells sorted from blood. The source of these receptors is a woman under 30 in good health.

This clonotype was seen ten or more times. This chain joins TRBV12-5 and TRBJ2-1; D is unclear. Germline loops: CDR1 LGHNT, CDR2 FRNRAP. This CDR3 is built from 14 residues. With 2 bases removed from V and 1 base from J, the gap between germline ends came to 6 bases. CDR3 protein: CASGLSKSYNEQFF. Here the CDR3 DNA reads TGTGCTAGTGGTTTGTCGAAGTCCTACAATGAGCAGTTCTTC.

This clonotype was observed a few times. This chain joins TRBV6-1 and TRBJ1-2; 11 bases agree with TRBD1. This CDR3 region has 17 residues. Germline CDR1 reads MNHNS; CDR2 reads SASEGT. The V segment lost 5 bases and the J segment 4 bases; nucleotides outside the gene matches: 12. The CDR3 DNA follows: TGTGCCAGCAGTCCCGTTCGGACAGGGGGCCTCGGCTATGGCTACACCTTC. Translated, it gives CASSPVRTGGLGYGYTF.

This clonotype has only a few counts. The V and J genes are TRBV4-2 and TRBJ2-3, with TRBD2 matching over 11 bases. Germline V gene sequence: CDR1 LGHNA, CDR2 YNFKEQ. The ends lost 4 bases at V and 4 bases at J; junction bases unmatched: 16. This CDR3 is built from 19 residues. The CDR3 DNA follows: TGTGCCAGCAGCCGTACTAGCGGGGGTGGTTTGAGGATTGCAGATACGCAGTATTTT. It is translated as CASSRTSGGGLRIADTQYF.

J is TRBJ1-1 and V is TRBV5-5; no definite D call. The V and J ends lost 3 bases and 1 base respectively, with 7 bases between them. The germline V gene encodes CDR1 SGHKS and CDR2 YYEKEE (reference sequence). This CDR3 region has 13 residues. This CDR3 reads CASSSERNTEAFF. CDR3 nucleotides: TGTGCCAGCAGCTCCGAAAGGAACACTGAAGCTTTCTTT. The entire variable domain, with the rest obtained from reference TRBV5-5 and TRBJ1-1, is as follows: DAGVTQSPTHLIKTRGQQVTLRCSPISGHKSVSWYQQVLGQGPQFIFQYYEKEERGRGNFPDRFSARQFPNYSSELNVNALLLGDSALYLCASSSERNTEAFFGQGTRLTVV.

The V call is TRBV18, the J call TRBJ2-5; 8 nucleotides align to TRBD2. V gave up 3 bases and J gave up 5 bases; unmatched junction bases: 8. This CDR3 spans 15 amino acids. Germline V gene sequence: CDR1 KGHSH, CDR2 LQKENI. The CDR3 region is CASSPSGGWGETQYF. CDR3 coding DNA: TGTGCCAGCTCACCGAGCGGGGGCTGGGGCGAGACCCAGTACTTC.

This clonotype has just a few counts. The gene calls are TRBV6-2 or TRBV6-3 and TRBJ2-1; D unresolved. Trimming cost V 4 bases and J 2 bases, with 15 bases left between them. CDR1 is MNHEY, CDR2 SVGEGT, per germline. This CDR3 has 16 amino acids. The CDR3: CASSLRRPSPYNEQFF. CDR3 DNA: TGTGCCAGCAGTTTGAGGAGACCCTCTCCCTACAATGAGCAGTTCTTC.

This chain uses TRBV6-1 with TRBJ2-4; D possibly corresponds to TRBD1 (5 bases). The V gene lost 2 bases and the J gene lost 0 bases, with 17 bases spanning the gap. Germline assignment: CDR1 MNHNS and CDR2 SASEGT. This CDR3 is built from 18 residues. CDR3 in amino acids: CASSELVGVLLAKNIQYF. Here the CDR3 DNA reads TGTGCCAGCAGTGAATTGGTAGGGGTCTTACTAGCCAAAAACATTCAGTACTTC.

This clonotype was seen more than once but under ten times. The rearrangement uses TRBV20-1 and TRBJ2-1, with 9 bases fitting TRBD2. The CDR3 consists of 15 residues. CDR1 is DFQATT, CDR2 SNEGSKA, per germline (reference sequence). The trim removed 6 bases at V and 10 bases at J, leaving 16 bases unmatched. The CDR3 sequence is CSAVGGTSPSSEQFF. CDR3 sequence (DNA): TGCAGTGCAGTAGGTGGGACTAGCCCATCCTCGGAGCAGTTCTTC.

This clonotype has only a few counts. CDR3 nucleotide sequence: TGTGCCAGCAGTAGGGAGTACACCGGGGAGCTGTTTTTT. Its protein is CASSREYTGELFF. The chain carries TRBV12-3 or TRBV12-4 and TRBJ2-2; D might be TRBD2 (5 bases). The CDR3 is 13 amino acids. The ends were cut back, 5 bases at V and 3 bases at J, with 7 bases in the middle.

There are many counts of this clonotype. V usage is TRBV12-3 or TRBV12-4 and J usage is TRBJ2-7, with 13 bases matching TRBD2. V was pared by 6 bases and J by 6 bases, with 11 bases of the junction left unmatched. The CDR3 covers 16 residues. CDR3 bases: TGTGCCAGCAGACCCGCTGGACTAGCGGGAGTCTCCGAGCAGTACTTC. This gives the protein CASRPAGLAGVSEQYF.

The chain joins TRBV7-3 to TRBJ2-5; TRBD2 aligns across 9 bases. Trimming at V came to 2 bases and at J to 4 bases, leaving 8 bases not matched to a gene. This CDR3 has 16 amino acids. The germline V gene has CDR1 SGHTA and CDR2 FQGTGA. The CDR3: CASSLGLAGYGETQYF. For the CDR3, the DNA is TGTGCCAGCAGCTTAGGGCTAGCGGGATACGGAGAGACCCAGTACTTC.

This clonotype was counted many times. The CDR3 reads CASNYPGDISSGNTIYF. The CDR3 nucleotides are TGTGCCAGCAACTATCCGGGGGACATCAGCTCTGGAAACACCATATATTTT. The chain employs TRBV7-2 and TRBJ1-3; D perhaps matches TRBD1 (6 bases). This CDR3 comprises 17 residues. Germline V gene sequence: CDR1 SGHTA, CDR2 FQGNSA. The V and J ends lost 7 bases and 0 bases respectively, with 19 bases between them.

This clonotype was seen at least ten times. The chain uses TRBV6-1 and TRBJ1-1, with no clear D. CDR3 size: 13 residues. From germline, CDR1 is MNHNS and CDR2 SASEGT. Trimming took 5 bases from V and 3 from J, leaving 10 bases between them. CDR3 sequence: CASSPLRHTEAFF. In DNA form, the CDR3 reads TGTGCCAGCAGTCCCCTGCGCCACACTGAAGCTTTCTTT.

This clonotype showed up many times. This chain links TRBV2 with TRBJ1-5; 11 bases align to TRBD1. The length of the CDR3 is 17 residues. The V segment lost 6 bases and the J segment 0 bases; nucleotides outside the gene matches: 7. The germline V gene encodes CDR1 SNHLY and CDR2 FYNNEI. CDR3 in DNA: TGTGCCAGCAGGCCCGGGACAGGGGGATATAGCAATCAGCCCCAGCATTTT. Its protein product is CASRPGTGGYSNQPQHF.

This clonotype was seen only a few times. This chain connects TRBV20-1 to TRBJ1-4, with D unresolved. The CDR3 is made up of 13 amino acids. The germline V gene encodes CDR1 DFQATT and CDR2 SNEGSKA (reference sequence). V gave up 5 bases and J gave up 7 bases, with 14 bases separating them. As DNA, the CDR3 is TGCAGTGCTCCTCTTTTGGGCAGTGAAAAACTGTTTTTT. Translation gives CSAPLLGSEKLFF.

The rearrangement uses TRBV3-1 and TRBJ2-3, with D possibly being TRBD2 (6 bases). V was pared by 2 bases and J by 5 bases, with 14 bases between. Germline V gives CDR1 LGHDT, CDR2 YNNKEL (reference sequence). CDR3 length: 15 amino acids. In DNA form, the CDR3 reads TGTGCCAGCAGCCAAACAAGGGAGGTGAGAGATACGCAGTATTTT. Translating gives CASSQTREVRDTQYF.

The V and J genes are TRBV2 and TRBJ2-7; D unclear. The CDR3 covers 13 residues. Germline CDR1 SNHLY, CDR2 FYNNEI. The V and J ends lost 8 bases and 4 bases respectively, with 15 bases between them. CDR3 in amino acids: CASLPNTYYEQYF. DNA of the CDR3: TGTGCCAGCCTTCCCAACACATATTACGAGCAGTACTTC.

This clonotype showed up just a few times. CDR3 nucleotide sequence: TGCGCCAGCAGCCACCCAGAGACAGGGTTCGCTGGGGCCAACGTCCTGACTTTC. Its translation is CASSHPETGFAGANVLTF. V gene TRBV4-1 combines with J gene TRBJ2-6, with TRBD1 matching 7 bases. Trimming took 3 bases from V and 2 from J; bases not matched to a gene: 10. The CDR3 loop spans 18 amino acids. Germline V gene sequence: CDR1 MGHRA, CDR2 YSYEKL.

This clonotype appeared a few times. The chain combines TRBV4-2 with TRBJ2-5; 11 bases map to TRBD2. The CDR3 contains 15 residues. CDR1 is LGHNA, CDR2 YNFKEQ, per germline. V lost 0 bases, J lost 5 bases, and 2 bases stayed unmatched. CDR3 DNA sequence: TGTGCCAGCAGCCAAGAAACTAGCGGGAGTGAGACCCAGTACTTC. It codes for CASSQETSGSETQYF.

This clonotype occurred many times. The chain has TRBV15 and TRBJ1-1, with a possible D match to TRBD1 (6 bases). CDR1 is LNHNV and CDR2 is YYDKDF in the germline V gene (reference sequence). The CDR3 runs 14 residues. V lost 5 bases and J lost 3, with 13 bases in between. The CDR3 sequence is CATSLTSGDTEAFF. The CDR3 DNA sequence: TGTGCCACCAGCCTTACCTCAGGGGACACTGAAGCTTTCTTT. Looking up the rest from reference TRBV15 and TRBJ1-1 gives the full variable domain: DAMVIQNPRYQVTQFGKPVTLSCSQTLNHNVMYWYQQKSSQAPKLLFHYYDKDFNNEADTPDNFQSRRPNTSFCFLDIRSPGLGDTAMYLCATSLTSGDTEAFFGQGTRLTVV.

This clonotype was observed many times. J is TRBJ2-3 and V is TRBV20-1; TRBD2 matches 14 bases. The V gene's germline CDR1 is DFQATT and CDR2 SNEGSKA (reference sequence). The V gene end was trimmed by 5 bases and the J gene end by 3 bases; junction bases not matched to a gene: 4. This CDR3 contains 15 residues. CDR3 loop: CSAPRTSGGTDTQYF. The CDR3 coding sequence is TGCAGTGCTCCCCGGACTAGCGGGGGGACAGATACGCAGTATTTT.

This clonotype showed up just a few times. The V call is TRBV20-1, the J call TRBJ2-3; D unresolved. The CDR3 length is 12 residues. V was trimmed by 6 bases and J by 0 bases, leaving 7 bases between them. Looked up from germline, CDR1 is DFQATT and CDR2 is SNEGSKA (reference sequence). CDR3 sequence reads: CSAGASTDTQYF. The CDR3 nucleotides read TGCAGTGCCGGAGCGAGCACAGATACGCAGTATTTT.

This clonotype was detected a few times. The chain employs TRBV29-1 and TRBJ1-2; 7 positions match TRBD1. V gave up 7 bases and J gave up 6 bases; unmatched junction bases: 8. CDR1 is SQVTM and CDR2 is ANQGSEA in the germline V gene. This CDR3 region has 12 residues. CDR3 in amino acids: CSGRQGSNGYTF. As DNA, the CDR3 is TGCAGCGGCAGACAGGGTTCGAATGGCTACACCTTC.

This clonotype was seen many times. V is TRBV5-1 and J is TRBJ2-1; TRBD2 matches at 12 bases. Germline V gene data show CDR1 as SGHRS and CDR2 as YFSETQ. This CDR3 spans 15 amino acids. V shed 1 base, J shed 6 bases, and the junction held 2 bases outside the gene matches. The CDR3 DNA is TGCGCCAGCAGCTTGACTAGCGGGGGGATCAATGAGCAGTTCTTC. It is translated as CASSLTSGGINEQFF.

In its sample, this clonotype was seen a few times. This rearrangement joins TRBV5-1 to TRBJ1-4; the D is unclear. The V and J ends lost 0 bases and 7 bases respectively, with 10 bases between them. This CDR3 contains 14 residues. Per germline, CDR1 SGHRS and CDR2 YFSETQ. The CDR3 DNA reads as TGCGCCAGCAGCTTGGCACGTTCCGGTGAAAAACTGTTTTTT. Protein sequence: CASSLARSGEKLFF.

The chain recombines TRBV4-2 with TRBJ1-1; unclear D gene. The V and J ends lost 7 bases and 0 bases respectively, with 18 bases between them. The germline CDR1 and CDR2 sequences are LGHNA and YNFKEQ. The CDR3 has 16 residues. CDR3 sequence: CASTPSLRVVNTEAFF. The CDR3 DNA reads TGTGCCAGCACCCCCTCCTTAAGGGTCGTGAACACTGAAGCTTTCTTT.

This chain joins TRBV18 and TRBJ2-1; D might be TRBD1 (6 bases). Germline CDR1 and CDR2: KGHSH and LQKENI. This CDR3 spans 15 amino acids. The V and J ends lost 3 bases and 6 bases respectively, with 15 bases between them. CDR3 in DNA: TGTGCCAGCTCACCCATACAGGGTCAGGGCAATGAGCAGTTCTTC. As protein: CASSPIQGQGNEQFF.

The chain combines TRBV19 with TRBJ2-1; 15 nucleotides match TRBD2. The CDR3 totals 17 residues. The V gene's germline CDR1 is LNHDA and CDR2 SQIVND (reference sequence). V was pared by 5 bases and J by 2 bases, with 4 bases of the junction left unmatched. CDR3 in amino acids: CASSSWTSGRAYNEQFF. For the CDR3, the DNA is TGTGCCAGTAGTTCCTGGACTAGCGGGAGGGCCTACAATGAGCAGTTCTTC.